This section outlines one TCR beta chain sequence together with its context. Its matching antigen is unknown. This sample was included in a study of Ad26.COV2.S vaccination and SARS-CoV-2 variants. Study information: As a participant in COV1001, the donor was in the Ad26.COV2.S trial arm. Into the muscle, Ad26.COV2.S was dosed once or twice, 56 days apart.

Whole-study results and caveats: Estimates derived from TCR breadth and depth analyses may have underestimated total T cell responses.

The protocol was immunoSEQ multiplex PCR, while the TCRdb copy is restricted to in-frame clones and leaves out a portion. The repertoire consists of hundreds of thousands of clones, with approximately 90% occurring once and the leading ten covering 9% to 15%. The treatment is: about 20 received Ad26.COV2.S at low or high dose, single or two shots; about 5 received placebo; per-sample allocation not given. The study sampled participants on day 63 after the first vaccine or placebo injection. The donor's status was that of an adult aged 18-55 years in Boston. The specimen was peripheral blood, collected in a trial of Ad26.COV2.S vaccine versus placebo. This clonotype originated in a person aged 18-60 years who received the Ad26.COV2.S COVID-19 vaccine or a placebo.

CDR3 region: CASSFAVEEVGTQYF. The DNA for the CDR3 is TGTGCCAGCAGCTTTGCGGTGGAAGAAGTTGGGACCCAGTACTTC. This rearrangement joins TRBV7-2 to TRBJ2-5; D not resolved. The CDR3 is 15 residues long. The V and J ends lost 3 bases and 7 bases respectively, with 18 bases between them. The germline V gene has CDR1 SGHTA and CDR2 FQGNSA.